This section outlines one T cell receptor (beta chain) sequence together with its context. The target antigen is unknown. CDR3 length: 14 residues. Trimming shortened V by 1 base and J by 6 bases, and 11 bases separated the two germline ends. Germline V gene data show CDR1 as SEHNR and CDR2 as FQNEAQ (reference sequence). Generated by immunoSEQ multiplex PCR, the TCRdb table keeps only in-frame clones and is missing some. The data show fewer than 9,500 clones, roughly 79% seen once. This entry belongs to a study of STAT3 mutations in large granular lymphocyte leukemia. Whole-study results and caveats: In several patients, dominant TCR clone burden exceeded STAT3 mutant burden, suggesting STAT3 mutation arose secondarily. Differing intervals and regimens complicate linking therapy response to clone burden. In T-cell large granular lymphocyte leukemia, about half of patients showed multiple immunodominant subclonotypes. Clonal expansion was inferred from samples taken at other timepoints. In about 30% of the 18 patients, new TCR clonotypes emerged after therapy.

Sequenced sample: peripheral blood mononuclear cells. The chain has TRBV7-9 and TRBJ2-3, with D possibly matching TRBD1 (6 bases). This clonotype originated in a woman aged 35 to 49 with T-cell large granular lymphocyte leukemia. Some clones in this sample may be carry-over from other donors' samples. This CDR3 is CASSLGGLADTQYF. The CDR3 nucleotides read TGTGCCAGCAGCTTAGGGGGGCTGGCGGATACGCAGTATTTT.